The following is a T cell receptor (beta chain) sequence with its context. The antigen remains undetermined. The sample has other DNA sequences that encode this CDR3 too. These data come from a study of OX40 agonist ivuxolimab in advanced cancers. Study-wide context: With ivuxolimab, an agonistic anti-OX40 (CD134) antibody, patients were treated. Patients in the trial were receiving intravenous ivuxolimab every 2 weeks, at doses of 0.01 to 10 mg/kg.

Between the trimmed V and J ends, which lost 1 base and 2 bases, there was a span of 10 bases. This CDR3 has 15 amino acids. Germline V lookup: CDR1 SGHRS, CDR2 YFSETQ. General observations from the study: Both CD4+ and CD8+ T cell populations in blood had undergone clonal expansion by week 6 at 0.1 to 3.0 mg/kg. More expanded clones were found, on average, in CD8+ than in CD4+ T cells.

Sequencing used immunoSEQ multiplex PCR; TCRdb keeps in-frame clones, though not all of them. The sample lists about 87,000 clones, around nine tenths occurring once. The sequence derives from an adult with an advanced solid tumor such as melanoma, head and neck, liver or kidney cancer. The chain carries TRBV5-1 and TRBJ2-1, with a weak D call TRBD1 (6 bases). This specimen was CD4+ or CD8+ T cells sorted from blood, taken in a trial of the OX40 agonist ivuxolimab. The CDR3 region is CASSLKRGTYNEQFF. As DNA, the CDR3 is TGCGCCAGCAGCTTGAAGAGGGGGACCTACAATGAGCAGTTCTTC.